The 6 T cell receptor beta chains below all came from one sample that was sequenced in a study of blood T cell repertoires in COVID-19. Profiled with immunoSEQ multiplex PCR; TCRdb holds only in-frame clones, not every one. The profile shows almost 55,000 clones, 75% to 90% of them singletons. The material sequenced was peripheral blood. The receptors were gathered from a human donor in a cohort sampled during active COVID-19.

CDR3 in DNA: TGTGCCAGCAGCACCCGGGGGGGGCGATCCACAGATACGCAGTATTTT. It codes for CASSTRGGRSTDTQYF. The chain couples TRBV9 to TRBJ2-3; 8 bases line up with TRBD2. From germline, CDR1 is SGDLS and CDR2 YYNGEE. The length of the CDR3 is 16 residues. Trimming at V came to 4 bases and at J to 2 bases, leaving 9 bases not matched to a gene.

The chain carries TRBV28 and TRBJ1-2; tentatively, D is TRBD1 (6 bases). V lost 7 bases and J lost 8, with 14 bases in between. CDR1 is MDHEN and CDR2 is SYDVKM in the germline V gene. The CDR3 runs to 12 residues. This chain's CDR3 is CASTTGLYGYTF. In DNA form, the CDR3 reads TGTGCCAGCACTACAGGGTTGTACGGCTACACCTTC.

The table lists this clone with a count of one. The chain carries TRBV7-2 and TRBJ2-5; TRBD1 aligns across 8 bases. J gave up 5 bases and V 4 bases, and 6 bases lay outside the gene matches. The CDR3 spans 14 residues. Germline V gene data show CDR1 as SGHTA and CDR2 as FQGNSA. CDR3 sequence: CASSSGRGLETQYF. CDR3 DNA sequence: TGTGCCAGCAGCTCTGGCAGGGGGCTGGAGACCCAGTACTTC.

This chain connects TRBV11-2 to TRBJ2-7; 8 nucleotides match TRBD1. This CDR3 has 14 residues. Trimming took 5 bases from V and 3 from J; bases not matched to a gene: 6. Germline values: CDR1 SGHAT, CDR2 FQNNGV. CDR3 DNA: TGTGCCAGCAGCGCCTACAGGGGGTTCTACGAGCAGTACTTC. Translated: CASSAYRGFYEQYF.

V and J are TRBV29-1 and TRBJ2-1; TRBD2 aligns across 11 bases. The CDR3 totals 14 residues. Germline values: CDR1 SQVTM, CDR2 ANQGSEA. After removal of 3 bases from V and 6 bases from J, the junction contained 4 bases not matched to a gene. The CDR3 protein is CSVELAGGRNEQFF. The CDR3 nucleotides read TGCAGCGTTGAGCTAGCGGGGGGACGCAATGAGCAGTTCTTC.

This clone was observed once. J is TRBJ2-5 and V is TRBV5-6; 14 bases agree with TRBD2. The CDR3 consists of 14 residues. V lost 3 bases to trimming and J lost 10 bases; unmatched junction nucleotides: 5. The germline CDR1 and CDR2 sequences are SGHDT and YYEEEE. CDR3 in amino acids: CASSSTSGGADQYF. The CDR3, as DNA: TGTGCCAGCAGCTCGACTAGCGGGGGGGCCGACCAGTACTTC.